These 15 T cell receptor beta chains share one sample of origin, sequenced in a study of long-term antiretroviral therapy in people with HIV. Samples were assayed with immunoSEQ v3.0 at survey level. Using immunoSEQ multiplex PCR, the repertoire was profiled, and TCRdb retains in-frame clones only, with some absent. The top ten clones hold about 2.4% of a sample with 20,000 to 30,000 clones, more than 65% of them seen once. Material: unsorted PBMCs, obtained 3 years after starting antiretroviral therapy. These TCRs come from a man between 45 and 60 years old with HIV.

Here the CDR3 DNA reads TGTGCCACCAGTAAGACCGGCGGTGAAAAACTGTTTTTT. Translation: CATSKTGGEKLFF. The V call is TRBV15, the J call TRBJ1-4; no clear D. V was cut by 6 bases and J by 7 bases, with 12 bases left in between. Germline CDR1 is LNHNV and CDR2 is YYDKDF (reference sequence). This CDR3 is built from 13 residues.

J is TRBJ1-5 and V is TRBV12-2; TRBD1, the table's D call, was not compared with the DNA. TRBV12-2 is given as a pseudogene. This CDR3 spans 16 amino acids. CDR3 sequence: CASRLCWDREDQPQHF. The CDR3 DNA follows: TGTGCAAGTCGCCTCTGCTGGGACAGGGAGGATCAGCCCCAGCATTTT.

V gene TRBV6-1 combines with J gene TRBJ2-6; possible D gene TRBD2, 5 bases. This CDR3 is 18 amino acids long. Trimming removed 2 bases from V and 2 bases from J, with 16 bases in between. Germline V gives CDR1 MNHNS, CDR2 SASEGT. CDR3 nucleotide sequence: TGTGCCAGCAGTGAAAGTTCGGGAATAGTACCTGGGGCCAACGTCCTGACTTTC. Amino acids: CASSESSGIVPGANVLTF.

The chain is built from TRBV28 and TRBJ1-5; unclear D gene. CDR3 size: 14 residues. Germline-derived CDR1 and CDR2 are MDHEN and SYDVKM. Trimming pared 1 base from V and 3 bases from J, leaving 7 bases between. In DNA, the CDR3 is TGTGCCAGCAGTTTATTAGGAGTCAATCAGCCCCAGCATTTT. It specifies CASSLLGVNQPQHF.

The V call is TRBV15, the J call TRBJ1-5; D is perhaps TRBD1 (6 bases). Germline values: CDR1 LNHNV, CDR2 YYDKDF (reference sequence). The CDR3 is made up of 17 amino acids. V dropped 0 bases and J dropped 0 bases, with 12 bases sitting between them. DNA for the CDR3: TGTGCCACCAGCAGAGATCGGGGGGCCTTTAGCAATCAGCCCCAGCATTTT. Protein sequence: CATSRDRGAFSNQPQHF.

The V and J genes are TRBV30 and TRBJ2-2, with D possibly matching TRBD2 (6 bases). Germline CDR1 and CDR2: GTSNPN and SVGIG (reference sequence). The CDR3 consists of 15 residues. V was cut by 0 bases and J by 2 bases, with 10 bases left in between. CDR3 nucleotide sequence: TGTGCCTGGAGTGTACACGCGGGAAACACCGGGGAGCTGTTTTTT. Encoded protein: CAWSVHAGNTGELFF.

The chain couples TRBV4-1 to TRBJ2-1; TRBD2 might be the D (6 bases). V lost 3 bases to trimming and J lost 5 bases, with 17 bases between them. The germline gives CDR1 MGHRA, CDR2 YSYEKL. CDR3 size: 16 residues. CDR3: CASSHIGPAGHNEQFF. DNA of the CDR3: TGCGCCAGCAGCCACATTGGACCAGCGGGCCACAATGAGCAGTTCTTC.

V is TRBV10-2 and J is TRBJ2-5; 13 bases agree with TRBD2. With 7 bases clipped from V and 3 bases from J, the junction kept 5 bases outside the gene matches. Germline lookup yields CDR1 WSHSY and CDR2 SAAADI. The CDR3 consists of 15 residues. The CDR3 loop reads CASTKLAGGEETQYF. The CDR3 DNA sequence: TGCGCCAGCACTAAACTAGCGGGAGGGGAAGAGACCCAGTACTTC.

The V gene is TRBV7-2, the J gene TRBJ2-1; D gene uncertain. CDR1 and CDR2 (germline): SGHTA, FQGNSA. CDR3 length equals 13 residues. Trimming removed 5 bases from V and 4 bases from J, with 9 bases in between. CDR3 DNA: TGTGCCAGCAGCCTCACTGCTTACAATGAGCAGTTCTTC. This encodes CASSLTAYNEQFF.

V gene TRBV6-6 combines with J gene TRBJ2-7, with 8 bases matching TRBD2. J gave up 2 bases and V 4 bases, and 7 bases lay outside the gene matches. CDR1 is MNHNY and CDR2 is SVGAGI in the germline V gene (reference sequence). CDR3 length equals 15 residues. This CDR3 is CASSFLAGHPYEQYF. The DNA of the CDR3 is TGTGCCAGCAGTTTTTTAGCGGGACACCCCTACGAGCAGTACTTC.

The chain links TRBV4-1 to TRBJ2-2, with 8 bases that match TRBD1. The CDR3 has 16 residues. The junction had 7 bases not matched to a gene; V was cut back by 3 bases and J by 4 bases. Germline CDR1 and CDR2: MGHRA and YSYEKL. The CDR3: CASSHLDRAGTGELFF. CDR3 bases: TGCGCCAGCAGCCATCTGGACAGGGCGGGCACCGGGGAGCTGTTTTTT.

The chain links TRBV30 to TRBJ2-1; 8 positions agree with TRBD1. V dropped 0 bases and J dropped 0; count of bases not matched to a gene: 4. The CDR3 has 16 residues. Germline values: CDR1 GTSNPN, CDR2 SVGIG (reference sequence). The CDR3 DNA reads TGTGCCTGGAGTGTACGACAGGGGAGCTCCTACAATGAGCAGTTCTTC. Translating it yields CAWSVRQGSSYNEQFF.

This sequence joins TRBV7-9 and TRBJ2-7; 7 bases are shared with TRBD1. The CDR3 has 13 amino acids. Germline values: CDR1 SEHNR, CDR2 FQNEAQ (reference sequence). After removal of 4 bases from V and 3 bases from J, the junction contained 3 bases not matched to a gene. CDR3 amino acids: CASSSGQNYEQYF. The CDR3 bases are TGTGCCAGCAGCTCGGGACAGAACTACGAGCAGTACTTC.

The genes are TRBV5-1 and TRBJ2-5, with 12 bases identical to TRBD2. The junction had 13 bases not matched to a gene; V was cut back by 2 bases and J by 2 bases. The germline gives CDR1 SGHRS, CDR2 YFSETQ. The length of the CDR3 is 19 residues. DNA for the CDR3: TGCGCCAGCAGCTTCGGCATAGGGCTAGCGGGGGGGACTCAAGAGACCCAGTACTTC. It specifies CASSFGIGLAGGTQETQYF.

The chain uses TRBV19 and TRBJ1-2, with D unresolved. Per the germline V gene, CDR1 is LNHDA and CDR2 is SQIVND (reference sequence). V was shortened by 6 bases and J by 0 bases, with 8 bases between the two germline ends. The CDR3 spans 13 residues. CDR3 sequence reads: CASRTAANYGYTF. The CDR3 bases are TGTGCCAGTAGAACAGCGGCTAACTATGGCTACACCTTC.